This paragraph reports one T cell receptor beta chain. The CDR3 consists of 15 residues. Germline trimming cut 6 bases from V and 3 bases from J; bases unmatched to any gene: 8. Germline-derived CDR1 and CDR2 are KGHSH and LQKENI. The data are from a study of T-cell reconstitution after alpha-beta-depleted transplantation in children. A library of TCRbeta sequences, prepared with unique molecular identifiers, was generated. TCRdb recomputed calls from the PCR reads with MiXCR, one row per CDR3 protein. The profile covers a few hundred thousand distinct CDR3 sequences, with roughly 14% appearing a single time and over 3.5% taken by the ten largest.

The material was PBMCs, obtained from the stem cell graft. The clonotype comes from a human donor who donated a stem cell graft to a child with Fanconi anemia. The chain is built from TRBV18 and TRBJ2-3, with 8 bases lining up with TRBD1. CDR3 residues: CASSRDRTGTDTQYF. CDR3 DNA sequence: TGTGCCAGCTCTCGGGACAGGACAGGGACAGATACGCAGTATTTT. The full variable domain, completed using reference TRBV18 and TRBJ2-3, is NAGVMQNPRHLVRRRGQEARLRCSPMKGHSHVYWYRQLPEEGLKFMVYLQKENIIDESGMPKERFSAEFPKEGPSILRIQQVVRGDSAAYFCASSRDRTGTDTQYFGPGTRLTVL.